The subject of this entry is one TCR beta chain. Sequencing was performed with immunoSEQ multiplex PCR; in TCRdb, only in-frame clones are kept and a portion is missing. Found here are some 36,000 clones, more than 90% of them singletons; the top ten hold about 0.4%. This sample is part of a study of T cell changes during pregnancy in multiple sclerosis. Deletions cut 5 bases from V and 8 bases from J, with 18 bases between. This CDR3 is 14 amino acids long. Germline V gives CDR1 MDHEN, CDR2 SYDVKM. The V gene is TRBV28, the J gene TRBJ1-2; tentatively, D is TRBD1 (5 bases). This specimen consisted of CD4+ T cells from peripheral blood mononuclear cells, obtained in the second trimester of pregnancy. The receptor's source is a female donor with multiple sclerosis, enrolled in a pregnancy study. CDR3 coding DNA: TGTGCCAGCAGTCTCCCGGGGGAGGGCAGGGGCTACACCTTC. This sequence encodes CASSLPGEGRGYTF.